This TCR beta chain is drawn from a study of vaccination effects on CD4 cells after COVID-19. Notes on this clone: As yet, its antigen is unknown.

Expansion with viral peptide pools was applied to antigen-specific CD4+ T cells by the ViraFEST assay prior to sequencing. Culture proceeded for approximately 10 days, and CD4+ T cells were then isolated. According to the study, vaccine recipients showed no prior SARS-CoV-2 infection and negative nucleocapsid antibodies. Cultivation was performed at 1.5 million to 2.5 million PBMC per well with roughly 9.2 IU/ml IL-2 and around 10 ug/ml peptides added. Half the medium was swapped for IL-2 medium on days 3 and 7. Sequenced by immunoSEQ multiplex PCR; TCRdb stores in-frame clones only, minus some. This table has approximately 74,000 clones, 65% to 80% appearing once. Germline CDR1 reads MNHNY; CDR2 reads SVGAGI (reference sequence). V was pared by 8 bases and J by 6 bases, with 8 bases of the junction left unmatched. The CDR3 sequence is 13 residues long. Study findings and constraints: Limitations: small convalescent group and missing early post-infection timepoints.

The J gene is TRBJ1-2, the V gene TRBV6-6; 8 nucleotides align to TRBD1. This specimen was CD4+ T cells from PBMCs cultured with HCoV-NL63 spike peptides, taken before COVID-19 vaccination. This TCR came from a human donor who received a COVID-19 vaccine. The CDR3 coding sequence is TGTGCCAGCGCTAAGGACAGGGCCCATGGCTACACCTTC. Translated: CASAKDRAHGYTF.